Below are 26 T cell receptor beta chains sequenced from a single sample in a study of blood T cell repertoires in COVID-19. Profiled with immunoSEQ multiplex PCR; TCRdb holds only in-frame clones, not every one. The table has approximately 500,000 clones, 85% to 90% seen once; the top ten hold 1.8%. Sequencing input: PBMCs or T cells enriched from blood (not recorded which). All receptors derive from a woman between 40 and 50 years old who had recovered from COVID-19.

The rearrangement joins TRBV28 to TRBJ1-2; perhaps TRBD1 as D (6 bases). Germline lookup yields CDR1 MDHEN and CDR2 SYDVKM. V was clipped by 10 bases and J by 4 bases, with 16 bases between them. The CDR3 contains 13 residues. The CDR3 loop is CATTGSPVYGYTF. The CDR3 nucleotides are TGTGCCACCACAGGGTCTCCTGTCTATGGCTACACCTTC.

The gene calls are TRBV10-1 and TRBJ2-1; maybe TRBD1 (5 bases). The CDR3 covers 14 residues. Trimming left V 4 bases short and J 3 bases short, with 10 bases between. CDR1 is WNHNN, CDR2 SYGVQD, per germline (reference sequence). The CDR3 DNA follows: TGCGCCAGCAGTGCGGCAGGGCGCTACAATGAGCAGTTCTTC. As protein: CASSAAGRYNEQFF.

This chain joins TRBV7-2 and TRBJ1-4; D call uncertain. The CDR3 totals 15 residues. The V and J ends lost 4 bases and 7 bases respectively, with 16 bases between them. The germline V gene has CDR1 SGHTA and CDR2 FQGNSA. This CDR3 is CASSSQSGPGEKLFF. The CDR3 DNA follows: TGTGCCAGCAGCTCACAATCGGGTCCGGGTGAAAAACTGTTTTTT.

This clone was recorded only once. The rearrangement joins TRBV6-5 to TRBJ1-2; 7 bases map to TRBD1. Germline CDR1 MNHEY, CDR2 SVGAGI. J gave up 8 bases and V 6 bases, and 6 bases lay outside the gene matches. This CDR3 spans 12 amino acids. CDR3 region: CASRRQGSGYTF. The CDR3 region has the DNA TGTGCCAGCAGACGACAGGGTAGCGGCTACACCTTC.

In regard to this clone: Within the sample, other DNA sequences also encode this same CDR3. V is TRBV11-3 and J is TRBJ1-1; D is unresolved. Trimming pared 3 bases from V and 1 base from J, leaving 6 bases between. Germline V gene data show CDR1 as SGHNT and CDR2 as YENEEA. This CDR3 region has 13 residues. Here the CDR3 reads CASSFEGNTEAFF. The CDR3 bases are TGTGCCAGCAGCTTTGAGGGGAACACTGAAGCTTTCTTT.

This clone was seen more than once but under ten times. The chain carries TRBV7-9 and TRBJ1-3, with 9 positions matching TRBD1. This CDR3 spans 17 amino acids. The germline CDR1 and CDR2 sequences are SEHNR and FQNEAQ (reference sequence). J was trimmed by 0 bases and V by 3 bases; bases with no gene match: 6. In nucleotides, the CDR3 is TGTGCCAGCAGCTTTGGGGACAGGGCTTACTCTGGAAACACCATATATTTT. Its protein is CASSFGDRAYSGNTIYF.

V usage is TRBV21-1 and J usage is TRBJ2-7; the table names TRBD1, a call not compared with the DNA. TRBV21-1 has pseudogene status. The CDR3 has 17 amino acids. The CDR3, as DNA: TGTGCCAGCAGCAAAGCCCACAGACAGTTGGGTCGTTACGAGCAGTACTTC. Encoded protein: CASSKAHRQLGRYEQYF.

The chain couples TRBV7-9 to TRBJ2-1, with 7 bases fitting TRBD2. The CDR3 covers 13 residues. The junction had 3 bases not matched to a gene; V was cut back by 1 base and J by 9 bases. Germline CDR1 and CDR2: SEHNR and FQNEAQ (reference sequence). In DNA form, the CDR3 reads TGTGCCAGCAGCTTAGTAGGCGGGAGTGAGCAGTTCTTC. Its protein product is CASSLVGGSEQFF.

V gene TRBV2 combines with J gene TRBJ1-6; 10 bases line up with TRBD1. The length of the CDR3 is 14 residues. Losses at the gene ends were 7 bases for V and 10 bases for J; bases not matched to a gene: 7. The germline V gene has CDR1 SNHLY and CDR2 FYNNEI. The CDR3 loop is CASTGTGEFSPLHF. Written as DNA, the CDR3 is TGTGCCAGCACCGGGACAGGGGAATTCTCACCCCTCCACTTT.

A note on this clone: A read error may account for a junction end that differs from germline. The chain uses TRBV6-2 or TRBV6-3 and TRBJ1-2; D is perhaps TRBD1 (6 bases). In germline, CDR1 is MNHEY, CDR2 SVGEGT. CDR3 length: 14 amino acids. The CDR3 nucleotides are TGTGCCAGCAGTTACTACTCCCGGGACACTGAATCGGCCTTC. It encodes CASSYYSRDTESAF.

V gene TRBV3-1 (or the pseudogene TRBV3-2) combines with J gene TRBJ2-1, with 13 positions matching TRBD2. Trimming removed 3 bases from V and 6 bases from J; junction bases left unmatched: 5. The germline CDR1 and CDR2 sequences are LGHDT and YNNKEL (reference sequence). This CDR3 is 16 amino acids long. This CDR3 reads CASSQPGTSGINEQFF. The CDR3 bases are TGTGCCAGCAGCCAGCCCGGGACTAGCGGGATCAATGAGCAGTTCTTC.

In nucleotides, the CDR3 is TGTGCCAGCAGCGAAGCCTCGGGGGGAGTACGAATGAACACTGAAGCTTTCTTT. The encoded protein is CASSEASGGVRMNTEAFF. V and J are TRBV7-6 and TRBJ1-1; maybe TRBD1 (5 bases). The CDR3 is 18 residues long. V dropped 5 bases and J dropped 0 bases, with 22 bases sitting between them. The germline V gene has CDR1 SGHVS and CDR2 FNYEAQ.

The rearrangement links TRBV19 to TRBJ2-1; D is unresolved. V gave up 2 bases and J gave up 1 base, with 12 bases separating them. The CDR3 is 16 residues long. CDR1 is LNHDA, CDR2 SQIVND, per germline (reference sequence). CDR3 DNA: TGTGCCAGTAGTATATTTGGTAGCCATTCCTACAATGAGCAGTTCTTC. It translates to CASSIFGSHSYNEQFF. Combining the CDR3 with reference TRBV19 and TRBJ2-1 gives the whole variable domain DGGITQSPKYLFRKEGQNVTLSCEQNLNHDAMYWYRQDPGQGLRLIYYSQIVNDFQKGDIAEGYSVSREKKESFPLTVTSAQKNPTAFYLCASSIFGSHSYNEQFFGPGTRLTVL.

The V gene is TRBV14, the J gene TRBJ1-1, with D maybe TRBD1 (6 bases). The CDR3 runs 16 residues. V lost 2 bases to trimming and J lost 4 bases, with 17 bases between them. CDR1 is SGHDN, CDR2 FVKESK, per germline. In DNA form, the CDR3 reads TGTGCCAGCAGCCAACTCGGGGAACAGGGTCGCACTGAAGCTTTCTTT. It specifies CASSQLGEQGRTEAFF.

This clone was observed once. The chain employs TRBV5-1 and TRBJ2-1, with TRBD2 identical over 14 bases. Germline CDR1 SGHRS, CDR2 YFSETQ. This CDR3 contains 19 residues. Germline trimming cut 4 bases from V and 4 bases from J; bases unmatched to any gene: 13. The CDR3: CASSPGLAGDFDMYNEQFF. CDR3 sequence (DNA): TGCGCCAGCAGCCCGGGACTAGCGGGAGATTTTGATATGTACAATGAGCAGTTCTTC.

This rearrangement joins TRBV20-1 to TRBJ2-1; D gene ambiguous. This CDR3 spans 10 amino acids. Germline CDR1 reads DFQATT; CDR2 reads SNEGSKA (reference sequence). Trimming took 3 bases from V and 9 from J, leaving 6 bases between them. CDR3 in DNA: TGCAGTGCTAGTTTACTTGAGCAGTTCTTC. Its translation is CSASLLEQFF.

The chain is built from TRBV11-3 and TRBJ1-1; D is uncertain. Germline V gives CDR1 SGHNT, CDR2 YENEEA. Trimming took 6 bases from V and 0 from J, leaving 5 bases between them. The CDR3 length is 12 residues. The CDR3 sequence is CASSYMNTEAFF. The CDR3 DNA follows: TGTGCCAGCAGTTACATGAACACTGAAGCTTTCTTT.

The chain recombines TRBV27 with TRBJ1-4, with D possibly TRBD1 on 5 matching bases. This CDR3 contains 14 residues. Germline CDR1 is MNHEY and CDR2 is SMNVEV (reference sequence). V shed 7 bases and J shed 6 bases, with 15 bases lying between them. The CDR3 loop is CASTLTGAHEKLFF. The DNA for the CDR3 is TGTGCCAGCACTTTGACTGGGGCTCATGAAAAACTGTTTTTT.

The chain carries TRBV5-1 and TRBJ2-1, with 12 bases identical to TRBD2. Germline assignment: CDR1 SGHRS and CDR2 YFSETQ. CDR3 size: 15 residues. The V and J ends lost 6 bases and 3 bases, in that order; junction bases with no gene match: 4. As DNA, the CDR3 is TGCGCCAGCAATCCTAGCGGGAGGGTCTACAATGAGCAGTTCTTC. Protein product: CASNPSGRVYNEQFF.

The chain couples TRBV29-1 to TRBJ2-2, with D perhaps matching TRBD2 (7 bases). V lost 7 bases and J lost 3, with 12 bases in between. The CDR3 has 13 residues. Germline V gene lookup returns CDR1 SQVTM and CDR2 ANQGSEA. The CDR3 sequence is CSAGGGDTGELFF. DNA of the CDR3: TGCAGCGCGGGGGGCGGGGACACCGGGGAGCTGTTTTTT.

This chain joins TRBV29-1 and TRBJ1-1; D is uncertain. Germline V CDR1 and CDR2: SQVTM, ANQGSEA. V was cut by 5 bases and J by 6 bases, with 4 bases left in between. The CDR3 spans 9 residues. The CDR3 DNA sequence: TGCAGCGTTTGGCCTGAAGCTTTCTTT. This gives the protein CSVWPEAFF.

CDR3 in DNA: TGTGCCAGCAGTCCCGGGACACTAGAGCAGTTCTTC. It is translated as CASSPGTLEQFF. The rearrangement links TRBV6-5 to TRBJ2-1, with a tentative D call TRBD1 (6 bases). V was clipped by 5 bases and J by 10 bases, with 12 bases between them. The CDR3 totals 12 residues. Germline V lookup: CDR1 MNHEY, CDR2 SVGAGI.

The DNA for the CDR3 is TGTGCCAGTAGGCCGACAAGCGGGAGGGAGACCCAGTACTTC. Residues: CASRPTSGRETQYF. This chain uses TRBV19 with TRBJ2-5, with TRBD2 identical over 9 bases. The V and J ends lost 6 bases and 5 bases, in that order; junction bases with no gene match: 7. The CDR3 extends over 14 amino acids. The germline V gene encodes CDR1 LNHDA and CDR2 SQIVND (reference sequence).

As concerns this clone: Different DNA sequences within this sample yield the same CDR3. V gene TRBV5-1 combines with J gene TRBJ2-3; TRBD2 matches 7 bases. Germline CDR1 SGHRS, CDR2 YFSETQ. The CDR3 contains 15 residues. The V and J ends lost 2 bases and 0 bases, in that order; junction bases with no gene match: 3. As DNA, the CDR3 is TGCGCCAGCAGCTTCAGCGGGACTAGCACAGATACGCAGTATTTT. This encodes CASSFSGTSTDTQYF.

The chain's CDR3 is CASSPGTGVFSAFF. The CDR3, as DNA: TGTGCCAGCTCACCCGGGACGGGAGTCTTTTCGGCTTTCTTT. The V and J genes are TRBV18 and TRBJ1-1; D might be TRBD1 (5 bases). Germline lookup yields CDR1 KGHSH and CDR2 LQKENI. The CDR3 contains 14 residues. V shed 3 bases and J shed 11 bases, with 19 bases lying between them.

The chain has TRBV27 and TRBJ2-2; tentatively, D is TRBD1 (5 bases). CDR3 length equals 15 residues. Germline CDR1 and CDR2: MNHEY and SMNVEV (reference sequence). V shed 5 bases and J shed 4 bases, with 14 bases lying between them. CDR3 DNA sequence: TGTGCCAGCAGTGCCACAGGACGAGGCACCGGGGAGCTGTTTTTT. This sequence encodes CASSATGRGTGELFF.